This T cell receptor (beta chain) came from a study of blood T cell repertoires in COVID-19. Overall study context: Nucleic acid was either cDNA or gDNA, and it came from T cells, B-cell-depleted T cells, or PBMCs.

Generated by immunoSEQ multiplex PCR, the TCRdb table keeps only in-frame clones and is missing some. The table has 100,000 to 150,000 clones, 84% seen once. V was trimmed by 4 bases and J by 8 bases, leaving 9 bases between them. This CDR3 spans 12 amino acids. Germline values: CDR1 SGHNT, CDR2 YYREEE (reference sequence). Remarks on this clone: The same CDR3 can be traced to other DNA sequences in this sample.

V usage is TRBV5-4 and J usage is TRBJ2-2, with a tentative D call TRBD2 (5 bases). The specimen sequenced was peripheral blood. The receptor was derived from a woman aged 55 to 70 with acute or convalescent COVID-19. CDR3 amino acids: CASSEGAGELFF. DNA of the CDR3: TGTGCCAGCAGCGAGGGTGCTGGGGAGCTGTTTTTT.